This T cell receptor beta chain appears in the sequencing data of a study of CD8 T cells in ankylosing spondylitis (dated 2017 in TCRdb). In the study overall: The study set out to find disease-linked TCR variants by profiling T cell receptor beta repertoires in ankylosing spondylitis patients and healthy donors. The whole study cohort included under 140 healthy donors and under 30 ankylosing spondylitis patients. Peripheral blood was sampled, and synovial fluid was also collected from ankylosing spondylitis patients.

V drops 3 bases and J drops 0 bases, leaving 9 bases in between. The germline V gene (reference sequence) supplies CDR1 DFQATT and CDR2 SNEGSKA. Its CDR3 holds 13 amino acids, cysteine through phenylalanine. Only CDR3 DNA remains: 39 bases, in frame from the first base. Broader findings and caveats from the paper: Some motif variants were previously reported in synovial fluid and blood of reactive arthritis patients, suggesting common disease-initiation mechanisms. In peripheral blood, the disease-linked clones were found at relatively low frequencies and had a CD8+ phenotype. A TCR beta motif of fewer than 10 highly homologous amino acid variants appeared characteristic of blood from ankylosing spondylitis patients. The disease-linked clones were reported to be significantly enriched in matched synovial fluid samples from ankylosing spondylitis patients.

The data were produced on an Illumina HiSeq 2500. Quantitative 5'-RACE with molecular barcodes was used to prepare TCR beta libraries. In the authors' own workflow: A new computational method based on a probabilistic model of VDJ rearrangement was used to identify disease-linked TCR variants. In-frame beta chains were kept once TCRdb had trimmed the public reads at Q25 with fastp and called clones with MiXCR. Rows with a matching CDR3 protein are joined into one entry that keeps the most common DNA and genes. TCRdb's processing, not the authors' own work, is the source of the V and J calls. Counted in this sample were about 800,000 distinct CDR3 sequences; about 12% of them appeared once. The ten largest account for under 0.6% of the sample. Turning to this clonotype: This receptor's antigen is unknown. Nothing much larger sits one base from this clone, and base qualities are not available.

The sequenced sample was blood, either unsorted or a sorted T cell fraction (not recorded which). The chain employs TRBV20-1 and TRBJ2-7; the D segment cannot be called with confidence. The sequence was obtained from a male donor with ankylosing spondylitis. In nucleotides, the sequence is TGCAGTGCTAGTTACCAGAGCTCCTACGAGCAGTACTTC. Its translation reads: CSASYQSSYEQYF.